A single sample gave rise to the 9 T cell receptor beta chains below, sequenced in a study of Ad26.COV2.S vaccination and SARS-CoV-2 variants. The repertoire was sequenced with immunoSEQ multiplex PCR; TCRdb's copy has only in-frame clones and lacks some. In the table there are some 340,000 clones, about 82% of which are singletons. Indicated treatment: about 20 received Ad26.COV2.S at low or high dose, single or two shots; roughly 5 received placebo; per-sample allocation not given. Sampling occurred on day 63 after the first vaccine or placebo injection. This material consisted of peripheral blood, taken in a trial of Ad26.COV2.S vaccine versus placebo. The receptors were sampled from a person aged 18-65 years who received the Ad26.COV2.S COVID-19 vaccine or a placebo.

The chain links TRBV18 to TRBJ1-6; D perhaps matches TRBD1 (5 bases). Trimming removed 2 bases at V and 8 bases at J, with 10 bases between. Germline V lookup: CDR1 KGHSH, CDR2 LQKENI. This CDR3 comprises 14 residues. The CDR3 nucleotides read TGTGCCAGCTCACCAAGGGACGGGGATTCACCCCTCCACTTT. The encoded protein is CASSPRDGDSPLHF.

The gene calls are TRBV28 and TRBJ2-1, with a possible D match to TRBD2 (6 bases). From germline, CDR1 is MDHEN and CDR2 SYDVKM. The CDR3 extends over 15 amino acids. Trimming left V 2 bases short and J 4 bases short, with 12 bases between. This CDR3 is CASSLVIGGYNEQFF. The DNA for the CDR3 is TGTGCCAGCAGTTTAGTTATCGGGGGTTACAATGAGCAGTTCTTC.

The chain links TRBV6-5 to TRBJ2-7, with D possibly matching TRBD1 (6 bases). The germline CDR1 and CDR2 sequences are MNHEY and SVGAGI. The V and J ends lost 1 base and 6 bases respectively, with 13 bases between them. CDR3 length: 14 amino acids. DNA for the CDR3: TGTGCCAGCAGTTACTATACAGGGACCGCCGAGCAGTACTTC. This sequence encodes CASSYYTGTAEQYF.

CDR3 sequence: CASSFRPAGESSPLHF. CDR3 bases: TGTGCCAGCAGCTTCCGTCCCGCGGGCGAGAGTTCACCCCTCCACTTT. This sequence joins TRBV7-8 and TRBJ1-6; D call uncertain. The germline CDR1 and CDR2 sequences are SGHVS and FQNEAQ. Trimming took off 3 bases at V and 9 bases at J, with 18 bases between the two ends. The CDR3 has 16 amino acids.

In this sample, this clone turned up a few times. This rearrangement joins TRBV7-2 to TRBJ1-5; D perhaps matches TRBD1 (5 bases). CDR3 length: 13 residues. Trimming pared 8 bases from V and 1 base from J, leaving 9 bases between. Germline CDR1 and CDR2: SGHTA and FQGNSA. For the CDR3, the DNA is TGTGCCAGCGCCAAGGGGAGCAATCAGCCCCAGCATTTT. Protein product: CASAKGSNQPQHF.

The genes are TRBV15 and TRBJ2-7; 8 bases line up with TRBD1. The CDR3 is 15 amino acids. V shed 3 bases, J shed 4 bases, and the junction held 8 bases outside the gene matches. Germline V gives CDR1 LNHNV, CDR2 YYDKDF (reference sequence). The chain's CDR3 is CATSRGGQEAYEQYF. Here the CDR3 DNA reads TGTGCCACCAGCAGGGGGGGACAGGAGGCGTACGAGCAGTACTTC.

This clone was seen a single time. The J gene is TRBJ2-2, the V gene TRBV28; D is ambiguous. The CDR3 totals 16 residues. V shed 1 base and J shed 5 bases, with 14 bases lying between them. Germline-derived CDR1 and CDR2 are MDHEN and SYDVKM. CDR3: CASSLYESGQTGELFF. CDR3 nucleotide sequence: TGTGCCAGCAGTTTATACGAATCAGGCCAGACCGGGGAGCTGTTTTTT.

The gene calls are TRBV30 and TRBJ2-3; tentative D call: TRBD2 (5 bases). The length of the CDR3 is 15 residues. Per the germline V gene, CDR1 is GTSNPN and CDR2 is SVGIG (reference sequence). V gave up 1 base and J gave up 2 bases, with 13 bases separating them. CDR3 region: CAWSALSAHTDTQYF. Here the CDR3 DNA reads TGTGCCTGGAGTGCTCTTAGCGCTCACACAGATACGCAGTATTTT.

V and J are TRBV23-1 and TRBJ1-6; D call uncertain. TRBV23-1 counts as an open reading frame of uncertain function. The CDR3 spans 15 residues. V lost 0 bases, J lost 9 bases, and 12 bases lay in between. CDR3 in amino acids: CASSQSPTRGSPLHF. CDR3 nucleotides: TGCGCCAGCAGTCAATCCCCTACGCGCGGTTCACCCCTCCACTTT.